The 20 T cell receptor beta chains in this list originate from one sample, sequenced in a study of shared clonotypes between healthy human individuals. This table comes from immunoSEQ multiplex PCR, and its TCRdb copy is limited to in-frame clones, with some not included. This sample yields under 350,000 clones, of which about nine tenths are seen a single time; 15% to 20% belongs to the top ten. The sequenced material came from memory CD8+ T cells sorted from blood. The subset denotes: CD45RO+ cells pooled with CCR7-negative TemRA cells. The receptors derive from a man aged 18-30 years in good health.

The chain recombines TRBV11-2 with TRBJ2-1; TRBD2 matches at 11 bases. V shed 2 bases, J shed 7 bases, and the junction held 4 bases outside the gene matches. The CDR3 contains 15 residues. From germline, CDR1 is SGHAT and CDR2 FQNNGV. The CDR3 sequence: CASSLLASGGNEQFF. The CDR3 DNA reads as TGTGCCAGCAGCTTATTGGCTAGCGGGGGGAATGAGCAGTTCTTC.

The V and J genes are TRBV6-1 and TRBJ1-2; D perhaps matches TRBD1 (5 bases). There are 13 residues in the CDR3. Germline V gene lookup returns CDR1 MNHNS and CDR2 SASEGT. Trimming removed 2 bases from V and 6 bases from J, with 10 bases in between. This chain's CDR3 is CASSEIGGNGYTF. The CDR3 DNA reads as TGTGCCAGCAGTGAAATCGGGGGAAATGGCTACACCTTC.

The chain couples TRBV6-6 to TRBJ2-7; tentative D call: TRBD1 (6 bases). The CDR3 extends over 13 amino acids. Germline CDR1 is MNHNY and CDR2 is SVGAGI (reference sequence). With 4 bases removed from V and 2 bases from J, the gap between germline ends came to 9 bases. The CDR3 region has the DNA TGTGCCAGCAGTTGGACAGAGACCTACGAGCAGTACTTC. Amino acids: CASSWTETYEQYF.

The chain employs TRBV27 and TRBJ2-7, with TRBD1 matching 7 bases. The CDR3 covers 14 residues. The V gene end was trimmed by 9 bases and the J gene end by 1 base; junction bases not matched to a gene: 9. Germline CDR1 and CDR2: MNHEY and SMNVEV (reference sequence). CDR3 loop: CARDRDRPSYEQYF. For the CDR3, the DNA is TGTGCCAGGGACCGGGACAGACCATCCTACGAGCAGTACTTC.

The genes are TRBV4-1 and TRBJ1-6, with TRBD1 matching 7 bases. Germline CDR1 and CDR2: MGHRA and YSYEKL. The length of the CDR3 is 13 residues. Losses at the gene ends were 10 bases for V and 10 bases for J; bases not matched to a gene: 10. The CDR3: CATQGGLRSPLHF. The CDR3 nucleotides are TGCGCCACCCAGGGGGGGCTTAGGTCACCCCTCCACTTT.

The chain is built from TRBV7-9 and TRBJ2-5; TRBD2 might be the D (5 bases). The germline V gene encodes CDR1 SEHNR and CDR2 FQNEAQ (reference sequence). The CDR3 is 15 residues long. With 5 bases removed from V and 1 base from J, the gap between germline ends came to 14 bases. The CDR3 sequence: CASSGWTGFQETQYF. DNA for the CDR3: TGTGCCAGCAGCGGATGGACTGGATTCCAAGAGACCCAGTACTTC.

CDR3 coding DNA: TGTGCCTGGAGGGGGACAGGGGCCTATGGCTACACCTTC. Its protein product is CAWRGTGAYGYTF. V and J are TRBV30 and TRBJ1-2; 10 bases line up with TRBD1. This CDR3 region has 13 residues. Germline CDR1 reads GTSNPN; CDR2 reads SVGIG (reference sequence). V gave up 3 bases and J gave up 4 bases; unmatched junction bases: 2.

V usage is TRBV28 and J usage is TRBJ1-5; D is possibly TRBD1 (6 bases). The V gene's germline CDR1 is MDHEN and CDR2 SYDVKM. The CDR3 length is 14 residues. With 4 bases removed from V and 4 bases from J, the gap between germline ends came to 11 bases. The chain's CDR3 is CASSSRQENQPQHF. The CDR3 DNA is TGTGCCAGCAGTTCAAGACAGGAGAATCAGCCCCAGCATTTT. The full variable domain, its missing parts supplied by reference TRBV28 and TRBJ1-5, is DVKVTQSSRYLVKRTGEKVFLECVQDMDHENMFWYRQDPGLGLRLIYFSYDVKMKEKGDIPEGYSVSREKKERFSLILESASTNQTSMYLCASSSRQENQPQHFGDGTRLSIL.

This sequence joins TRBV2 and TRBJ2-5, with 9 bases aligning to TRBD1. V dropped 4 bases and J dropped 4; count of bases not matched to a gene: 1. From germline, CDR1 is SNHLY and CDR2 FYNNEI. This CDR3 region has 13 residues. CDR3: CASSGGQGETQYF. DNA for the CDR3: TGTGCCAGCAGTGGGGGACAGGGAGAGACCCAGTACTTC.

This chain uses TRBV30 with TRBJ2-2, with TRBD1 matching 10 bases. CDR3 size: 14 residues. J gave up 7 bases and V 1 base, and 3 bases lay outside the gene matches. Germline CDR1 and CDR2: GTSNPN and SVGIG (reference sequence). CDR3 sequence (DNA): TGTGCCTGGAGTGGGACAGGGGGGAGCGGGGAGCTGTTTTTT. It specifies CAWSGTGGSGELFF.

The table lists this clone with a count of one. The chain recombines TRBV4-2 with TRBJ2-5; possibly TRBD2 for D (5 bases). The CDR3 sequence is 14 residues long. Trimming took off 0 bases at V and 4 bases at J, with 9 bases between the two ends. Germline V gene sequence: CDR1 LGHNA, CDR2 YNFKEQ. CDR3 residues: CASSQDNGGETQYF. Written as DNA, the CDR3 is TGTGCCAGCAGCCAAGATAACGGAGGAGAGACCCAGTACTTC.

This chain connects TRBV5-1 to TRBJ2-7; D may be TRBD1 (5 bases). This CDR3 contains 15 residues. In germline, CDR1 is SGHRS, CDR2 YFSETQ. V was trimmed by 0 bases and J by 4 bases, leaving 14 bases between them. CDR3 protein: CASSLAQGVRYEQYF. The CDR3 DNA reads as TGCGCCAGCAGCTTGGCGCAGGGCGTGAGGTACGAGCAGTACTTC.

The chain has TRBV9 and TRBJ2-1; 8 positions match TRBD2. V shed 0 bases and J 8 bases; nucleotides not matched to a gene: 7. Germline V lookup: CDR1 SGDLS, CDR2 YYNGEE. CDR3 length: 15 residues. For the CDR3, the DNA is TGTGCCAGCAGCGTAGGTAGCGGGGTTGGGGATGAGCAGTTCTTC. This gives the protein CASSVGSGVGDEQFF.

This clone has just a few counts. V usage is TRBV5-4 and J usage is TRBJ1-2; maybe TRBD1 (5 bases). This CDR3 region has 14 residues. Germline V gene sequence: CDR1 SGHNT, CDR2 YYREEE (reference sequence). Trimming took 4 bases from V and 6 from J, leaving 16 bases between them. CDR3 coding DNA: TGTGCCAGCAGCCCTACCACAGGAGGGCATGGCTACACCTTC. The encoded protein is CASSPTTGGHGYTF.

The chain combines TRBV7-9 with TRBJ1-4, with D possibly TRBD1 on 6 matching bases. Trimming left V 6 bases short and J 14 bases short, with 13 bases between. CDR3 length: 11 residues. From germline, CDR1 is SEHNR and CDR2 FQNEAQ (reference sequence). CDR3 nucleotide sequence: TGTGCCAGCAGTCACAGGGAGGGTCTGTTTTTT. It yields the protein CASSHREGLFF.

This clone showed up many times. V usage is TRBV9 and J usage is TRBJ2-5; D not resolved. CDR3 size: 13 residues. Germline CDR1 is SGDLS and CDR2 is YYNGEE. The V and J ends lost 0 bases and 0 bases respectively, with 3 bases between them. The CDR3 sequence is CASSVGDQETQYF. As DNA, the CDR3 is TGTGCCAGCAGCGTAGGTGACCAAGAGACCCAGTACTTC. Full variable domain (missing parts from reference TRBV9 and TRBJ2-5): DSGVTQTPKHLITATGQRVTLRCSPRSGDLSVYWYQQSLDQGLQFLIQYYNGEERAKGNILERFSAQQFPDLHSELNLSSLELGDSALYFCASSVGDQETQYFGPGTRLLVL.

This CDR3 reads CASSPALLKGTEAFF. The CDR3 bases are TGTGCCAGCAGCCCGGCGCTTCTTAAAGGGACTGAAGCTTTCTTT. The chain combines TRBV7-9 with TRBJ1-1; D gene ambiguous. The CDR3 is 15 residues long. CDR1 is SEHNR and CDR2 is FQNEAQ in the germline V gene (reference sequence). V was trimmed by 5 bases and J by 5 bases, leaving 18 bases between them.

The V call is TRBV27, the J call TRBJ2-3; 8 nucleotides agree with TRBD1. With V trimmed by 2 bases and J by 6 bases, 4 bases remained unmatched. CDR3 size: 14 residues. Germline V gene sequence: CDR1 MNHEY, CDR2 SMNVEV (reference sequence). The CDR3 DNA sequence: TGTGCCAGCAGTTTACTAGGGACAGGTGATACGCAGTATTTT. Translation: CASSLLGTGDTQYF.

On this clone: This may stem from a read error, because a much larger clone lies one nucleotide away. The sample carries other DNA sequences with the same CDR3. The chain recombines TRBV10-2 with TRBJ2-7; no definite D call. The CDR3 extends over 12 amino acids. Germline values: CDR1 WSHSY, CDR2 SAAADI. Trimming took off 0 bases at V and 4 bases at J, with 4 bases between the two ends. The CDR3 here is CASSESGYEQYF. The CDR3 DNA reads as TGCGCCAGCAGTGAGTCGGGGTACGAGCAGTACTTC.

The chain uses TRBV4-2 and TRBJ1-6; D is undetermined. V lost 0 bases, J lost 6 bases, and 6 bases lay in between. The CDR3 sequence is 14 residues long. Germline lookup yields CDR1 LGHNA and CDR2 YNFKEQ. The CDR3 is CASSQDPANSPLHF. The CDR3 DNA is TGTGCCAGCAGCCAAGATCCGGCTAATTCACCCCTCCACTTT.